These T cell receptor beta chains were read from a single sample in a study of T cell responses to AZD1222 COVID-19 vaccine. Measured with immunoSEQ multiplex PCR; TCRdb has only the in-frame clones, and not every one. The top ten clones hold approximately 3% of a sample with 120,000 to 150,000 clones, around 93% of them seen once. The sample consisted of peripheral blood, taken on day 0 of AZD1222 vaccination. The source is an adult in good health. Each CDR3 is given with its conserved first and last residue. Each record gives: V gene, J gene, clone size, D gene, CDR3 DNA, CDR3 protein. A D gene is named only where the DNA matches it firmly. Clone size is stated in some rows and not others, as once, few, many or a class when expanded.

v_gene: TRBV6-5; j_gene: TRBJ1-2; abundance: -; d_gene: TRBD1; CDR3nt: TGTGCCAGCAGGGGACAGGGGCGGGAGGGCTACACCTTC; CDR3aa: CASRGQGREGYTF
v_gene: TRBV7-2; j_gene: TRBJ2-5; abundance: once; d_gene: TRBD1; CDR3nt: TGTGCCAGCAGCCCTTCGACAGGGCGGGAGACCCAGTACTTC; CDR3aa: CASSPSTGRETQYF
v_gene: TRBV5-5; j_gene: TRBJ2-2; abundance: once; d_gene: -; CDR3nt: TGTGCCAGCAGCTTGGTCGCCAGCGGACCATTCACCGGGGAGCTGTTTTTT; CDR3aa: CASSLVASGPFTGELFF
v_gene: TRBV11-1; j_gene: TRBJ1-1; abundance: once; d_gene: -; CDR3nt: TGTGCCAGCAGCTTTGGGAGGGAATTGGAAGCTTTCTTT; CDR3aa: CASSFGRELEAFF
v_gene: TRBV6-5; j_gene: TRBJ2-3; abundance: -; d_gene: -; CDR3nt: TGTGCCAGCCGGACTCTCTCCACAGATACGCAGTATTTT; CDR3aa: CASRTLSTDTQYF
v_gene: TRBV6-5; j_gene: TRBJ2-4; abundance: -; d_gene: -; CDR3nt: TGTGCCAGCAGTTATGTAATAGGGGAAGGCATTCAGTACTTC; CDR3aa: CASSYVIGEGIQYF
v_gene: TRBV7-9; j_gene: TRBJ1-5; abundance: once; d_gene: -; CDR3nt: TGTGCCAGCAGCTTACGGGGACGAACTCCACCTCTTCAGCCCCAGCATTTT; CDR3aa: CASSLRGRTPPLQPQHF
v_gene: TRBV7-2; j_gene: TRBJ1-3; abundance: -; d_gene: TRBD1; CDR3nt: TGTGCCAGCAGCGTAGGACAGGCCGCGGGAAACACCATATATTTT; CDR3aa: CASSVGQAAGNTIYF
v_gene: TRBV18; j_gene: TRBJ1-1; abundance: -; d_gene: -; CDR3nt: TGTGCCAGCTCACCATTATCGGGGGACACTGAAGCTTTCTTT; CDR3aa: CASSPLSGDTEAFF
v_gene: TRBV5-6; j_gene: TRBJ1-2; abundance: -; d_gene: -; CDR3nt: TGTGCCAGCAGCGTAGGGACGGAAGGACTTGGCTACACCTTC; CDR3aa: CASSVGTEGLGYTF
v_gene: TRBV28; j_gene: TRBJ1-2; abundance: -; d_gene: -; CDR3nt: TGTGCCACCGTCCCTACCCTCAGGACTGGCTACACCTTC; CDR3aa: CATVPTLRTGYTF
v_gene: TRBV6-4; j_gene: TRBJ2-1; abundance: few; d_gene: -; CDR3nt: TGTGCCAGCAGTATAAACGCAGCCAATGAGCAGTTCTTC; CDR3aa: CASSINAANEQFF
v_gene: TRBV9; j_gene: TRBJ1-3; abundance: -; d_gene: -; CDR3nt: TGTGCCAGCAGCGTCACCGGGGGTAACTCTGGAAACACCATATATTTT; CDR3aa: CASSVTGGNSGNTIYF
v_gene: TRBV11-3; j_gene: TRBJ2-1; abundance: -; d_gene: -; CDR3nt: TGTGCCAGCAGGGCTCAGGTACAGAGCTCCTACAATGAGCAGTTCTTC; CDR3aa: CASRAQVQSSYNEQFF
v_gene: TRBV21-1; j_gene: TRBJ2-3; abundance: few; d_gene: -; CDR3nt: TGTGCCAGCAGACCACTACTGGGACTCCTTCCGGATACGCAGTATTTT; CDR3aa: CASRPLLGLLPDTQYF
v_gene: TRBV11-3; j_gene: TRBJ1-2; abundance: -; d_gene: -; CDR3nt: TGTGCCAGCAGCTTAAGGTCCGGATCCCAGGGCTATGGCTACACCTTC; CDR3aa: CASSLRSGSQGYGYTF
v_gene: TRBV29-1; j_gene: TRBJ2-5; abundance: -; d_gene: -; CDR3nt: TGCAGCGTTGAAGATCACGTGGTGCAGACCCAGTACTTC; CDR3aa: CSVEDHVVQTQYF
v_gene: TRBV13; j_gene: TRBJ1-6; abundance: -; d_gene: -; CDR3nt: TGTGCCAGCAGCTCCAGGCCTAAGACAGAGAATAATTCACCCCTCCACTTT; CDR3aa: CASSSRPKTENNSPLHF
v_gene: TRBV11-2; j_gene: TRBJ2-2; abundance: -; d_gene: TRBD2; CDR3nt: TGTGCCAGCAGCTTAAGACTAGCGGGAGACACCGGGGAGCTGTTTTTT; CDR3aa: CASSLRLAGDTGELFF
v_gene: TRBV9; j_gene: TRBJ2-7; abundance: -; d_gene: TRBD1; CDR3nt: TGTGCCAGCAGCGCGGGACAGGGAATTCTCTACGAGCAGTACTTC; CDR3aa: CASSAGQGILYEQYF
v_gene: TRBV20-1; j_gene: TRBJ2-5; abundance: -; d_gene: -; CDR3nt: TGCAGTGCAGGCTTAGGGACCCAGTACTTC; CDR3aa: CSAGLGTQYF
v_gene: TRBV2; j_gene: TRBJ2-3; abundance: -; d_gene: -; CDR3nt: TGTGCCAGCAGACAGACTAGTCTCGCCTCAGATACGCAGTATTTT; CDR3aa: CASRQTSLASDTQYF
v_gene: TRBV12-3/TRBV12-4; j_gene: TRBJ1-5; abundance: -; d_gene: -; CDR3nt: TGTGCCAGCAGTTTATCCGCCAATCAGCCCCAGCATTTT; CDR3aa: CASSLSANQPQHF
v_gene: TRBV30; j_gene: TRBJ1-6; abundance: -; d_gene: -; CDR3nt: TGTGCCTGGACCGAAGGAAGACTTTTTCGCTCCCCCCTCCACTTT; CDR3aa: CAWTEGRLFRSPLHF
v_gene: TRBV28; j_gene: TRBJ1-2; abundance: once; d_gene: -; CDR3nt: TGTGCCAGCAGTACCGGCGGGGGGGAAACCGGTGGCTACACCTTC; CDR3aa: CASSTGGGETGGYTF
v_gene: TRBV24-1; j_gene: TRBJ2-5; abundance: -; d_gene: TRBD1; CDR3nt: TGTGCCACCAGGGCAGGGGGCGAACGAGAGACCCAGTACTTC; CDR3aa: CATRAGGERETQYF
v_gene: TRBV10-2; j_gene: TRBJ1-6; abundance: -; d_gene: TRBD1; CDR3nt: TGCGCCAGCAGACCGACAGGGGGTAATTCACCCCTCCACTTT; CDR3aa: CASRPTGGNSPLHF
v_gene: TRBV13; j_gene: TRBJ2-3; abundance: -; d_gene: TRBD1; CDR3nt: TGTGCCAGCAGCACACAGGGGGGAGCAGATACGCAGTATTTT; CDR3aa: CASSTQGGADTQYF
v_gene: TRBV7-8; j_gene: TRBJ2-2; abundance: -; d_gene: TRBD1; CDR3nt: TGTGCCAGCAGATTCCACTCGACAGGGGGTAGCGGGGAGCTGTTTTTT; CDR3aa: CASRFHSTGGSGELFF
v_gene: TRBV15; j_gene: TRBJ2-1; abundance: -; d_gene: -; CDR3nt: TGTGCCACCAGCAGAGGGCAAGGCAGCTCCTACAATGAGCAGTTCTTC; CDR3aa: CATSRGQGSSYNEQFF
v_gene: TRBV5-1; j_gene: TRBJ1-2; abundance: -; d_gene: -; CDR3nt: TGCGCCAGCAGCTTGGCCGGGTCCGACTATGGCTACACCTTC; CDR3aa: CASSLAGSDYGYTF
v_gene: TRBV28; j_gene: TRBJ1-6; abundance: -; d_gene: TRBD1; CDR3nt: TGTGCCAGCAGTCGTGACAGGGACAGCTCCTATAATTCACCCCTCCACTTT; CDR3aa: CASSRDRDSSYNSPLHF